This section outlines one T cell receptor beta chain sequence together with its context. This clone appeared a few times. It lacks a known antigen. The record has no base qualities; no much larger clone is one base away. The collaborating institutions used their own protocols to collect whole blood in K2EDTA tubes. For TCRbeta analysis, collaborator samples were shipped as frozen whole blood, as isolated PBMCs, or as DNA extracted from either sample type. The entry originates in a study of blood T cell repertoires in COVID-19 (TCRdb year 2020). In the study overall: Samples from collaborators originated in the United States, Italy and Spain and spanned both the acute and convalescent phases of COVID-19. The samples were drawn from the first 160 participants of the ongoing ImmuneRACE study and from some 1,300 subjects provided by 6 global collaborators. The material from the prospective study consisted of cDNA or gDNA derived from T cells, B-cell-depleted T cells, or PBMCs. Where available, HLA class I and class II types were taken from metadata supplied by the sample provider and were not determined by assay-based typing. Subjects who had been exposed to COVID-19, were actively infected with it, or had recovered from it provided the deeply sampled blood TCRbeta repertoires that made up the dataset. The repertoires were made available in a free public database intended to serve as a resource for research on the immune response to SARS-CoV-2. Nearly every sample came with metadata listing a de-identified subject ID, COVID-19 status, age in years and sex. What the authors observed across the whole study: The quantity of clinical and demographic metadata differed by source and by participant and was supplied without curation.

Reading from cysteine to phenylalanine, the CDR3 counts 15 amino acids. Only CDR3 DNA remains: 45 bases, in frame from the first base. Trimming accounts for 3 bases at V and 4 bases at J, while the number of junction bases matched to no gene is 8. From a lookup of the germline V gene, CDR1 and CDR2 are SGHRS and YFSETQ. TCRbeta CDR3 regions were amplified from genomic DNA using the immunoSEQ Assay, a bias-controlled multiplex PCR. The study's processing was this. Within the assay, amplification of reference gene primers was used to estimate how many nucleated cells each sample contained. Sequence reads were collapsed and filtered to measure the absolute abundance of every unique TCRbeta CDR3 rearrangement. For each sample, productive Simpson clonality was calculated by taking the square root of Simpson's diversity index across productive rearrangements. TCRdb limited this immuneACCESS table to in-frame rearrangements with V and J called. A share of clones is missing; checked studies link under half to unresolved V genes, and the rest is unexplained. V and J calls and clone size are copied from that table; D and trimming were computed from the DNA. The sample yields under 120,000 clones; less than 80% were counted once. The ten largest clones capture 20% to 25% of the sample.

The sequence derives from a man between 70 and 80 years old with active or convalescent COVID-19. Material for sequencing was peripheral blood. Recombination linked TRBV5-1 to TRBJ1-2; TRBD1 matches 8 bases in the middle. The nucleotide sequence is TGCGCCAGCAGCTCGGGACAGGCCACGGGCTATGGCTACACCTTC. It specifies CASSSGQATGYGYTF.